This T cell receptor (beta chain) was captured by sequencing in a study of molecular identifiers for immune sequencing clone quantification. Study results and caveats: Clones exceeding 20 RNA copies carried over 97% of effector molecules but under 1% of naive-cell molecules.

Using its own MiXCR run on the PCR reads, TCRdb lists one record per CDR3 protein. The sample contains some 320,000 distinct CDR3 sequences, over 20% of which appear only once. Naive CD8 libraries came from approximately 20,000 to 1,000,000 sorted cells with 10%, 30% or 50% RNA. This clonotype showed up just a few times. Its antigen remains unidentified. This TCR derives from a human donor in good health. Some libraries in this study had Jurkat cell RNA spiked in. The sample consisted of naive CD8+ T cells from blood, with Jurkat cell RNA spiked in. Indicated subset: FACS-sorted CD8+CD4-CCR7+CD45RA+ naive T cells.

CDR3 in DNA: TGTGCCAGCAGCTTATCTTCTGTAGCAAGACTCACAGATACGCAGTATTTT. It yields the protein CASSLSSVARLTDTQYF. The chain uses TRBV11-2 and TRBJ2-3; D is undetermined. The CDR3 covers 17 residues. The germline CDR1 and CDR2 sequences are SGHAT and FQNNGV. Deletions cut 2 bases from V and 2 bases from J, with 17 bases between.